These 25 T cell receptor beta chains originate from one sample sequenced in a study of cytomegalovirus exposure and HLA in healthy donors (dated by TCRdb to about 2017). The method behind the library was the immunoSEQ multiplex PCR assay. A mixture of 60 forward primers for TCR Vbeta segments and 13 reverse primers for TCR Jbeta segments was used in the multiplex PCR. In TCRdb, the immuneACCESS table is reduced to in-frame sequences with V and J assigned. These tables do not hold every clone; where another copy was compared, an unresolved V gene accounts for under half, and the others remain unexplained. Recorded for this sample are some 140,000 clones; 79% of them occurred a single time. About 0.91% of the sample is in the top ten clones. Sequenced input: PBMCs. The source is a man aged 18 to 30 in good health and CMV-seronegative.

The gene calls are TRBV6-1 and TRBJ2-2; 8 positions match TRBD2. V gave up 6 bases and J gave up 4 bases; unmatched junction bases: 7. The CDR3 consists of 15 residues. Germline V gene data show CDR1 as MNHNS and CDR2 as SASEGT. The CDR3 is CASRLAGGATGELFF. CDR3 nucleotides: TGTGCCAGCAGACTAGCCGGGGGGGCCACCGGGGAGCTGTTTTTT.

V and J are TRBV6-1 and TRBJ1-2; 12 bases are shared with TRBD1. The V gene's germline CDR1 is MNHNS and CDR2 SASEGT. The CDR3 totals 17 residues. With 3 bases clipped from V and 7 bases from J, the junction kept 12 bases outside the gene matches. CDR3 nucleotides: TGTGCCAGCAGTGAGAGGCCGGGACAGGGGGCATTGGGTGGCTACACCTTC. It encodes CASSERPGQGALGGYTF.

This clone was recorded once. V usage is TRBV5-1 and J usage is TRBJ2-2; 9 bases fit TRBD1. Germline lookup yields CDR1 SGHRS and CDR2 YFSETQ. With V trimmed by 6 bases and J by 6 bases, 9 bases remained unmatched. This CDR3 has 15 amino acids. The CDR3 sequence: CASTRDRVEAGELFF. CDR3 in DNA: TGCGCCAGCACACGGGACAGGGTCGAGGCCGGGGAGCTGTTTTTT.

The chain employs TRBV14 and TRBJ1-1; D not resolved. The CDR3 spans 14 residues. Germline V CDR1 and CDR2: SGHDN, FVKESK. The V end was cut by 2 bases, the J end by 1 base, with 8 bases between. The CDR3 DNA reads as TGTGCCAGCAGCCAATTTTCCAAGAACACTGAAGCTTTCTTT. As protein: CASSQFSKNTEAFF. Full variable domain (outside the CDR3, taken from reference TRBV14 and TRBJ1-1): EAGVTQFPSHSVIEKGQTVTLRCDPISGHDNLYWYRRVMGKEIKFLLHFVKESKQDESGMPNNRFLAERTGGTYSTLKVQPAELEDSGVYFCASSQFSKNTEAFFGQGTRLTVV.

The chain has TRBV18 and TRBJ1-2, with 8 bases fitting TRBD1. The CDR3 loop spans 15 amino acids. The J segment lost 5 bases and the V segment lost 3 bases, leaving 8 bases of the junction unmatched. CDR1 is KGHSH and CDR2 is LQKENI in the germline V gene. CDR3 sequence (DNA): TGTGCCAGCTCACCGGACAGGGCCCATTATTATGGCTACACCTTC. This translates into CASSPDRAHYYGYTF.

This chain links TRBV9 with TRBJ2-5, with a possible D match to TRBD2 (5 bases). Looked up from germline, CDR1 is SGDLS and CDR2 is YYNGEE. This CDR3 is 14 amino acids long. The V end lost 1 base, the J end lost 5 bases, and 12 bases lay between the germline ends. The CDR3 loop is CASSVNDYGETQYF. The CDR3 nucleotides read TGTGCCAGCAGCGTAAACGACTACGGGGAGACCCAGTACTTC.

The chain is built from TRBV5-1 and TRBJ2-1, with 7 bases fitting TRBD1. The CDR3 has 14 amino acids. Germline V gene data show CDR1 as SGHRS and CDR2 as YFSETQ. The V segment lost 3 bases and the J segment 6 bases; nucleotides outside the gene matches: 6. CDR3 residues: CASSSPDRANEQFF. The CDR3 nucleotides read TGCGCCAGCAGCTCACCTGACAGGGCCAATGAGCAGTTCTTC.

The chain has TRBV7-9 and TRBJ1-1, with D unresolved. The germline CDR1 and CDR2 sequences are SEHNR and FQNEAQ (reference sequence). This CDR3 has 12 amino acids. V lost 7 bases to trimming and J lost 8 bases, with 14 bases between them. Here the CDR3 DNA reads TGTGCCAGCACCTTGGGTCGGGGAGAAGCTTTCTTT. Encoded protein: CASTLGRGEAFF.

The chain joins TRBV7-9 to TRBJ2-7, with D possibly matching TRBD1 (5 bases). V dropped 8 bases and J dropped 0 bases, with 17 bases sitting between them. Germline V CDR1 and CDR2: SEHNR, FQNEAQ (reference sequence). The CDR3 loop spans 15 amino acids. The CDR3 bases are TGTGCCAGCCGACCAGGACACCAGAGCTCCTACGAGCAGTACTTC. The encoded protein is CASRPGHQSSYEQYF.

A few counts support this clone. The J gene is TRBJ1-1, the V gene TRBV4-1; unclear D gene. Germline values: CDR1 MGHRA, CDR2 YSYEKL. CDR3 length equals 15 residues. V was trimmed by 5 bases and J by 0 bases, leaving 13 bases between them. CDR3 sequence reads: CASSATIAMNTEAFF. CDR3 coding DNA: TGCGCCAGCAGCGCAACTATAGCCATGAACACTGAAGCTTTCTTT.

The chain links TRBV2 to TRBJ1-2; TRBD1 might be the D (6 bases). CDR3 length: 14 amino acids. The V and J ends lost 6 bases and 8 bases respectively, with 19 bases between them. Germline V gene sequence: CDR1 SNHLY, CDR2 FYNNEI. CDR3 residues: CASRRTDYLSGYTF. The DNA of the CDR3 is TGTGCCAGCAGAAGGACAGATTACCTGTCCGGCTACACCTTC.

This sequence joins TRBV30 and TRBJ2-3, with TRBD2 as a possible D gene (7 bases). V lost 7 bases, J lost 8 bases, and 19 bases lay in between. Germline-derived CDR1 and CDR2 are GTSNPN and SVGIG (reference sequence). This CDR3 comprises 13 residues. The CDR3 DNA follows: TGTGCCTCCGGGGGGCTAGCGGATGGTACGCAGTATTTT. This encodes CASGGLADGTQYF.

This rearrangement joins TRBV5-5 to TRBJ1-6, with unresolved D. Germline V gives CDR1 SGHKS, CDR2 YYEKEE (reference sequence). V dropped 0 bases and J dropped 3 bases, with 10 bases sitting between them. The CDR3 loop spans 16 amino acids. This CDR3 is CASSLAAEGYNSPLHF. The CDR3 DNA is TGTGCCAGCAGCTTGGCGGCAGAGGGCTATAATTCACCCCTCCACTTT.

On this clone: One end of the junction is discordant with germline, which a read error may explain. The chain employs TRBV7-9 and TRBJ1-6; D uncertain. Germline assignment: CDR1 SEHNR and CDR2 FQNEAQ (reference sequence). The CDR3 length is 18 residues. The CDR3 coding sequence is TGTTCCAGCAGCTTAGCGCCGCGGGGTTACCTACGGAATTCACCCCTCCACTTT. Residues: CSSSLAPRGYLRNSPLHF.

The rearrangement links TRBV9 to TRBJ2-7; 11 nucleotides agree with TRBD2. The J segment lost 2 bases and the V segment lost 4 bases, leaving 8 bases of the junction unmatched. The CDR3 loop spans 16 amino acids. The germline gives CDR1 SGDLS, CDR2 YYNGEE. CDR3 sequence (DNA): TGTGCCAGCAGCCCCCGTGATAGCGGGGGGGCCTACGAGCAGTACTTC. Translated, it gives CASSPRDSGGAYEQYF. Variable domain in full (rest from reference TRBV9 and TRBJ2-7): DSGVTQTPKHLITATGQRVTLRCSPRSGDLSVYWYQQSLDQGLQFLIQYYNGEERAKGNILERFSAQQFPDLHSELNLSSLELGDSALYFCASSPRDSGGAYEQYFGPGTRLTVT.

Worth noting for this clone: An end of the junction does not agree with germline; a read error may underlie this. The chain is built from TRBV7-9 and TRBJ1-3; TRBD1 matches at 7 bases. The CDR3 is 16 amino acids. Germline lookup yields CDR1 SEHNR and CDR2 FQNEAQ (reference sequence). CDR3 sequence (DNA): TGTTCCAGCAGCTCAGTCAAATACAGGGGTGGAAACACCATATATTTT. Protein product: CSSSSVKYRGGNTIYF.

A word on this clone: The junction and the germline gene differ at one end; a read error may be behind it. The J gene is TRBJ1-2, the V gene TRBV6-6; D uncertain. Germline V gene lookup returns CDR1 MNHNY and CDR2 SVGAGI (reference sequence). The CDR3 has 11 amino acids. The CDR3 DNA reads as TGTGCCAGCAGCCTTTCATATACCTTAGCCTTC. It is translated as CASSLSYTLAF.

The CDR3 loop is CASSYLGQFNSPLHF. In DNA form, the CDR3 reads TGTGCCAGCAGTTACCTGGGACAGTTTAATTCACCCCTCCACTTT. V and J are TRBV6-5 and TRBJ1-6; 7 bases are shared with TRBD1. J was trimmed by 6 bases and V by 2 bases; bases with no gene match: 4. The CDR3 totals 15 residues. Germline V gene sequence: CDR1 MNHEY, CDR2 SVGAGI.

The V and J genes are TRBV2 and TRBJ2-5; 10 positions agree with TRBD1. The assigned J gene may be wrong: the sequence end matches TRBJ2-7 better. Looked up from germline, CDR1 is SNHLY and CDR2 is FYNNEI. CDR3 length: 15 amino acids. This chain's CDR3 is CASRGGTGVSYEQYF. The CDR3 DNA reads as TGTGCCAGCAGGGGGGGGACAGGGGTATCCTACGAGCAGTACTTC.

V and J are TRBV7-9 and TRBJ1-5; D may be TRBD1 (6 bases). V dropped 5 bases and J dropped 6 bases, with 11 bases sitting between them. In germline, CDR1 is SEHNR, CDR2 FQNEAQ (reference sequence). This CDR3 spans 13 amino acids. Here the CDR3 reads CASSPQGSQPQHF. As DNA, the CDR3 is TGTGCCAGCAGCCCACAGGGAAGTCAGCCCCAGCATTTT.

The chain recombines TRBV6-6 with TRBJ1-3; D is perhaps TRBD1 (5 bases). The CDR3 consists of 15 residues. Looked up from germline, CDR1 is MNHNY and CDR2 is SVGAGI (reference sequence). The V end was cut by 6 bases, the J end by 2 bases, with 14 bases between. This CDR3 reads CASRGREGAGNTIYF. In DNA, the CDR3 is TGTGCCAGCAGGGGCAGGGAGGGCGCTGGAAACACCATATATTTT.

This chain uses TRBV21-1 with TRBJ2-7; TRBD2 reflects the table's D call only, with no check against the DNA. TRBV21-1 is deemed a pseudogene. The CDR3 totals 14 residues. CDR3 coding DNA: TGTGCCAGCAGCAAAGAGTCACTCTATGACGAGCAGTACTTC. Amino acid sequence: CASSKESLYDEQYF.

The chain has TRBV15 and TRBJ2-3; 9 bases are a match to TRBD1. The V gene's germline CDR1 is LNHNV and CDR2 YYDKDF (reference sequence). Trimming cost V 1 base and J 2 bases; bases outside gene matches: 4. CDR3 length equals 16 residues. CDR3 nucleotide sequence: TGTGCCACCAGCAGAGTAGGGACAGGGCACACAGATACGCAGTATTTT. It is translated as CATSRVGTGHTDTQYF.

In DNA form, the CDR3 reads TGTGCCAGCAGCCAAGTTGTCGACGGGACAGGGGATGGCTACACCTTC. Its translation is CASSQVVDGTGDGYTF. The chain joins TRBV4-2 to TRBJ1-2; 10 nucleotides align to TRBD1. This CDR3 has 16 residues. V lost 1 base to trimming and J lost 6 bases; unmatched junction nucleotides: 8. Germline V gene lookup returns CDR1 LGHNA and CDR2 YNFKEQ.

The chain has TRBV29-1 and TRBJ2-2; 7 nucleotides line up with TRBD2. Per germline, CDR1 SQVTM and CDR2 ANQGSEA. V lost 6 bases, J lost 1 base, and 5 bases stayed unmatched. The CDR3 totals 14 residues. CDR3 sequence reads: CSVGQRGNTGELFF. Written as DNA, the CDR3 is TGCAGCGTCGGCCAGCGGGGGAACACCGGGGAGCTGTTTTTT.